This TCR beta chain was captured in a study of shared clonotypes between healthy human individuals. Study at large: Plates per donor: three CD4 naive, three CD4 memory, two CD8 naive, one CD8 memory.

The genomic DNA of each subset was split evenly across several immunoSEQ plates. The repertoire was sequenced with immunoSEQ multiplex PCR; TCRdb's copy has only in-frame clones and lacks some. The sample carries around 1,900,000 clones, just under 95% recorded once. General study points: A handful of donors showed sharing of approximately 5% of naive CD4 clonotypes.

CDR1 MGHRA and CDR2 YSYEKL come from the germline V gene. This CDR3 has 16 residues. Trimming pared 0 bases from V and 6 bases from J, leaving 15 bases between. The naive CD8 fraction comprised CD45RO-negative cells positively selected for CCR7 and excluded terminally differentiated effector memory CD45RA+ cells. To note about this clone: The antigen is unknown.

The specimen was naive CD8+ T cells from PBMCs. This TCR was sampled from a man between 18 and 29 years old in good health. Some clones in this sample may be carry-over from other donors' samples. The chain uses TRBV4-1 and TRBJ2-1; tentative D call: TRBD2 (7 bases). CDR3 in amino acids: CASSQDLTRGGNEQFF. The CDR3 DNA follows: TGCGCCAGCAGCCAAGACTTGACAAGGGGGGGCAATGAGCAGTTCTTC.